This T cell receptor beta chain was profiled in a study of blood T cell repertoires in COVID-19. Study details: Acute and convalescent COVID-19 samples came from the United States, Italy and Spain. PBMCs, B-cell-depleted T cells, or T cells were the source of the cDNA or gDNA that made up the material.

Authors' processing steps: How many nucleated cells were present was estimated from reference gene primer amplification. TCRdb's copy holds only in-frame clones and misses some; the assay was immunoSEQ multiplex PCR. Clone size and the V and J calls come from that table; the DNA yielded D and trimming. There are just over 80,000 clones in the sample; 65% to 90% occur only once, and 44% lies in the top ten. Germline CDR1 SGHRS, CDR2 YFSETQ. The CDR3 is 17 residues long. Deletions cut 0 bases from V and 1 base from J, with 17 bases between. The clonotype was recovered from an elderly man with acute or convalescent COVID-19. Sequencing was done on a sample of peripheral blood. The rearrangement joins TRBV5-1 to TRBJ2-7, with a possible D match to TRBD2 (5 bases). This CDR3 is CASSLASGGLLSYEQYF. CDR3 DNA sequence: TGCGCCAGCAGCTTGGCCTCTGGCGGGTTGTTGTCCTACGAGCAGTACTTC.